Sequencing of this T cell receptor beta chain was carried out in a study of blood T cell repertoires in COVID-19. Deletions cut 0 bases from V and 3 bases from J, with 9 bases between. This CDR3 region has 15 residues. CDR1 LGHDT and CDR2 YNNKEL come from the germline V gene (reference sequence). Measured with immunoSEQ multiplex PCR; TCRdb has only the in-frame clones, and not every one. The table includes a few hundred thousand clones, approximately 88% detected once. The clonotype comes from a woman aged 30 to 39 with COVID-19, enrolled during active disease. Sequencing was performed on peripheral blood. The V and J genes are TRBV3-1 (or the pseudogene TRBV3-2) and TRBJ1-3, with D possibly matching TRBD1 (5 bases). The CDR3 coding sequence is TGTGCCAGCAGCCAAGATGCGGGGGGTGGAAACACCATATATTTT. Protein: CASSQDAGGGNTIYF.